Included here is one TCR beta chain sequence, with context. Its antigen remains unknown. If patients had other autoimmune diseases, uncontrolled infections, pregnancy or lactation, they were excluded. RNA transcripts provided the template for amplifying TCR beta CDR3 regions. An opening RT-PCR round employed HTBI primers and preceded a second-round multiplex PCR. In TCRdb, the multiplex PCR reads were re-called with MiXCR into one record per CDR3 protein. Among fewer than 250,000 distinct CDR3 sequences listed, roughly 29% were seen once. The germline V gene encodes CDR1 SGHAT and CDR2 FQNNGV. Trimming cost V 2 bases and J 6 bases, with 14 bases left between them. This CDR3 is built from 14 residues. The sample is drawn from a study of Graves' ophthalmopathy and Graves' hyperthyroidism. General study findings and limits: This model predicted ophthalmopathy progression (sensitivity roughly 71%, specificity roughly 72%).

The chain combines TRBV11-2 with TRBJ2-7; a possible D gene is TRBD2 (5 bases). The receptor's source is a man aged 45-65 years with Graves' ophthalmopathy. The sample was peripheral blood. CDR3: CASSLMGSGGEQYF. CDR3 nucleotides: TGTGCCAGCAGCTTAATGGGGAGTGGAGGCGAGCAGTACTTC.